This T cell receptor beta chain originates from a study of identifying expanded T cells in peripheral blood. Study-wide results and caveats: Approximately two-week clone count variance significantly increased as total template count grew. About 1.2 clones differed between technical replicates, versus roughly 16 and 20 over time.

The CDR3 is 16 amino acids. V dropped 2 bases and J dropped 5 bases, with 16 bases sitting between them. From germline, CDR1 is SNHLY and CDR2 FYNNEI. No infections or other immune events were documented during collection. The method was immunoSEQ multiplex PCR; TCRdb's version includes in-frame clones alone and lacks a portion of them. The data contain 100,000 or so clones, 85% to 90% of them singletons. Details on this clone: The antigen is undetermined.

Sequenced material: blood. This receptor was identified in a person aged 18 to 70 in good health. The genes are TRBV2 and TRBJ2-1; D gene unclear. The CDR3 is CASSERRWSLHNEQFF. Here the CDR3 DNA reads TGTGCCAGCAGTGAAAGGCGTTGGTCCCTCCACAATGAGCAGTTCTTC.